This entry features one T cell receptor beta chain sequence. Germline lookup yields CDR1 LGHNA and CDR2 YSLEER. This CDR3 has 17 amino acids. V lost 4 bases to trimming and J lost 1 base, with 17 bases between them. Time point denoted: pretreatment peripheral blood. The sample is drawn from a study of PD-L1 blockade in urothelial cancer. Assay: immunoSEQ multiplex PCR; the TCRdb copy retains only in-frame clones and omits some. The sample lists around 57,000 clones; around four fifths were seen once. This rearrangement joins TRBV4-3 to TRBJ1-5, with D possibly TRBD1 on 5 matching bases. The sequenced sample was PBMCs, obtained around atezolizumab (anti-PD-L1) treatment. The receptor was isolated from a man between 65 and 85 years old with urothelial cancer. The CDR3 DNA reads TGCGCCAGCAGCCCAGTTTGGGGGGAGTGGAGCAATCAGCCCCAGCATTTT. Translation gives CASSPVWGEWSNQPQHF.